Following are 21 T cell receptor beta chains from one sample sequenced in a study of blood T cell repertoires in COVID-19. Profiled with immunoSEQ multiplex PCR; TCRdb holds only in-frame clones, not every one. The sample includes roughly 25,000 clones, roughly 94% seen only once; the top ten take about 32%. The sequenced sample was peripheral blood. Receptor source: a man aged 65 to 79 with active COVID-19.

The CDR3 loop reads CASSVLPETDGYTF. The CDR3 DNA reads as TGTGCCAGCAGTGTTCTTCCTGAGACAGATGGCTACACCTTC. V usage is TRBV2 and J usage is TRBJ1-2; maybe TRBD1 (5 bases). The V gene lost 4 bases and the J gene lost 6 bases, with 15 bases spanning the gap. Germline V gene lookup returns CDR1 SNHLY and CDR2 FYNNEI. The CDR3 contains 14 residues.

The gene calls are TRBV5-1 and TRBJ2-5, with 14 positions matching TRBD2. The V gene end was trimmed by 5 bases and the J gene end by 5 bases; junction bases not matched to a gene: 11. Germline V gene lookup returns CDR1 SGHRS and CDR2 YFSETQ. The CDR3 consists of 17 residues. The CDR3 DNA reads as TGCGCCAGCAGTCTCCTGGGACTAGCGGGAGTCGGTGAGACCCAGTACTTC. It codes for CASSLLGLAGVGETQYF.

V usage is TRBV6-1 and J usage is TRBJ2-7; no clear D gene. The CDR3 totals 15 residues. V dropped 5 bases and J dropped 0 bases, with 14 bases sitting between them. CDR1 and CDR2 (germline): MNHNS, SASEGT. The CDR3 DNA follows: TGTGCCAGCAGTTGGGTGGAGTCGAGCTCCTACGAGCAGTACTTC. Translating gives CASSWVESSSYEQYF.

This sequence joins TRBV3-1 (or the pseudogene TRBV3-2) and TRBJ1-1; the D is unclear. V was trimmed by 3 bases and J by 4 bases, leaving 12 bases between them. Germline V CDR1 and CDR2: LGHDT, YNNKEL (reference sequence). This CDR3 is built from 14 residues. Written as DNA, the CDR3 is TGTGCCAGCAGCCAGAACCGCCGGGGCACTGAAGCTTTCTTT. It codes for CASSQNRRGTEAFF.

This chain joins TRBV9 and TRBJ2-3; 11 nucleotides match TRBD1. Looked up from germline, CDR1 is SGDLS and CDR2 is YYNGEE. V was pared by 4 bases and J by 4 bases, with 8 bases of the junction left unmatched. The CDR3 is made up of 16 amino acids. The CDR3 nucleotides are TGTGCCAGCAGCCTAAGGACAGGGGGCAACCCAGATACGCAGTATTTT. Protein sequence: CASSLRTGGNPDTQYF.

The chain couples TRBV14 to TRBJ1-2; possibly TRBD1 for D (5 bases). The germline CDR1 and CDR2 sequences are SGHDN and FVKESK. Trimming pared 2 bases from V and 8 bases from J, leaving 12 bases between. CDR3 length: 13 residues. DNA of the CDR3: TGTGCCAGCAGCCAAACAGGTCCAGAGGGCTACACCTTC. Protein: CASSQTGPEGYTF. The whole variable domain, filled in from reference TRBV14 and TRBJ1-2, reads EAGVTQFPSHSVIEKGQTVTLRCDPISGHDNLYWYRRVMGKEIKFLLHFVKESKQDESGMPNNRFLAERTGGTYSTLKVQPAELEDSGVYFCASSQTGPEGYTFGSGTRLTVV.

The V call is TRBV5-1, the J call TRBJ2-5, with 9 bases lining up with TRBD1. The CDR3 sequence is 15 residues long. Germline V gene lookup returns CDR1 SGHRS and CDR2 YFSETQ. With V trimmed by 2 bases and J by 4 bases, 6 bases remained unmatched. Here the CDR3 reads CASSLKGQGRETQYF. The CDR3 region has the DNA TGCGCCAGCAGCTTAAAAGGACAGGGGCGAGAGACCCAGTACTTC.

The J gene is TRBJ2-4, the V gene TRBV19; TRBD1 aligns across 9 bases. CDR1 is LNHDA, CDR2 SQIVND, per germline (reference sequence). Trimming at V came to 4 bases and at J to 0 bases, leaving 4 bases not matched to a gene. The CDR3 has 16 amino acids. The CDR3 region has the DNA TGTGCCAGTAGTAACCCGGGACAGGGAGCCAAAAACATTCAGTACTTC. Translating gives CASSNPGQGAKNIQYF.

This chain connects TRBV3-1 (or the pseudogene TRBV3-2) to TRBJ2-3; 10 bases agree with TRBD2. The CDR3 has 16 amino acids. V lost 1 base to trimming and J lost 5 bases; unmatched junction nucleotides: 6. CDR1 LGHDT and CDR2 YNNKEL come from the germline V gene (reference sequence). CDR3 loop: CASSQVSGGARDTQYF. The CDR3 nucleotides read TGTGCCAGCAGCCAAGTGAGCGGGGGGGCCAGAGATACGCAGTATTTT.

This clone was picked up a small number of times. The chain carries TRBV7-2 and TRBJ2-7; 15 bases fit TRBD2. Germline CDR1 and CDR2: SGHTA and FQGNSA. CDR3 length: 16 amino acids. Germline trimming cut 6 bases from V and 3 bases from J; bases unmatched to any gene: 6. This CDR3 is CASSSRTSGGVYEQYF. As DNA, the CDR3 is TGTGCCAGCAGTTCCAGGACTAGCGGGGGGGTCTACGAGCAGTACTTC.

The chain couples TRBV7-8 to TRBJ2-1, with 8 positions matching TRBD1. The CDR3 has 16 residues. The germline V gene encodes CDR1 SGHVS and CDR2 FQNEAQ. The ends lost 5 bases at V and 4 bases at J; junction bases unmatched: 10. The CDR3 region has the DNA TGTGCCAGCAGCCCTTATACAGGGGGTCCTTACAATGAGCAGTTCTTC. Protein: CASSPYTGGPYNEQFF.

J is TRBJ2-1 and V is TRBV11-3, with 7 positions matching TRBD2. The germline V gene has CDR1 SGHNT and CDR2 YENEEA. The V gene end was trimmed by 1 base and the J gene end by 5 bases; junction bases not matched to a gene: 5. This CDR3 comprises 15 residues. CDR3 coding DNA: TGTGCCAGCAGCTTAGGGGAGGGGTCGAACAATGAGCAGTTCTTC. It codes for CASSLGEGSNNEQFF.

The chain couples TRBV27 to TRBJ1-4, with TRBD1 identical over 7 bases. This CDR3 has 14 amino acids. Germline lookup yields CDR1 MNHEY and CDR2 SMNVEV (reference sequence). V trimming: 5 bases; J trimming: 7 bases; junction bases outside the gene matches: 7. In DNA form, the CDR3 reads TGTGCCAGCAGTCCACAGGGGCGAGGTGAAAAACTGTTTTTT. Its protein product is CASSPQGRGEKLFF.

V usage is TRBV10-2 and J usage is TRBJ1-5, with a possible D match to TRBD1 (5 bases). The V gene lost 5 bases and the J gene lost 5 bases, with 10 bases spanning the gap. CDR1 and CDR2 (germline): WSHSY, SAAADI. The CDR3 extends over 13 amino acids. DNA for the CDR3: TGCGCCAGCAGTTACTCCAGGGATCAGCCCCAGCATTTT. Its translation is CASSYSRDQPQHF.

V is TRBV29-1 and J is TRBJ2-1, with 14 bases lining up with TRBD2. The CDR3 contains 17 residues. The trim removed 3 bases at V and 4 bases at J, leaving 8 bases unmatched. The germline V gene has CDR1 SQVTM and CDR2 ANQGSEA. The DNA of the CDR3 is TGCAGCGTTGAGGCCCGACTAGCGGGAGGGATATACAATGAGCAGTTCTTC. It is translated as CSVEARLAGGIYNEQFF.

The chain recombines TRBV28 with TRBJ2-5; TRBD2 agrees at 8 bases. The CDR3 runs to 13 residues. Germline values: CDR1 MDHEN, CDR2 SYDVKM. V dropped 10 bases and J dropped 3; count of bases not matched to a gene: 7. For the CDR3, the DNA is TGTGCCACCTGGCTAGCGGGCAAAGAGACCCAGTACTTC. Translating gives CATWLAGKETQYF.

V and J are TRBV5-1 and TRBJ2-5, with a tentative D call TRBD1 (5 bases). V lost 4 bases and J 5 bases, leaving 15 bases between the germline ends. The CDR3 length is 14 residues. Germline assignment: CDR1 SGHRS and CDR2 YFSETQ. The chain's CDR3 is CASSRTQVGETQYF. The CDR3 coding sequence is TGCGCCAGCAGCCGAACACAGGTGGGGGAGACCCAGTACTTC.

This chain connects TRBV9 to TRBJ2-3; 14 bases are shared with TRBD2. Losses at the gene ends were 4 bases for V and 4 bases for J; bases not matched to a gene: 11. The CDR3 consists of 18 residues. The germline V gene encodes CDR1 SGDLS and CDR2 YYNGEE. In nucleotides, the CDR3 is TGTGCCAGCAGCTTCCGCTCGACTAGCGGGGGGGTAGCAGATACGCAGTATTTT. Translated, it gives CASSFRSTSGGVADTQYF.

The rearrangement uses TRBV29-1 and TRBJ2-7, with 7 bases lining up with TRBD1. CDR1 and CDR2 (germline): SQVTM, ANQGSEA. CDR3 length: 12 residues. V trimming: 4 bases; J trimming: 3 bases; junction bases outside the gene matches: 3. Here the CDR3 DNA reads TGCAGCGTTGTGGGACAGCGCTACGAGCAGTACTTC. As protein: CSVVGQRYEQYF.

In DNA form, the CDR3 reads TGCGCCAGCAGCCAAGATCGGTCCCCGGAGGGAAACTATGGCTACACCTTC. It encodes CASSQDRSPEGNYGYTF. V usage is TRBV4-3 and J usage is TRBJ1-2, with D hard to call. The CDR3 runs to 17 residues. Trimming stripped 0 bases from V and 2 bases from J, with 16 bases between. Germline CDR1 is LGHNA and CDR2 is YSLEER.

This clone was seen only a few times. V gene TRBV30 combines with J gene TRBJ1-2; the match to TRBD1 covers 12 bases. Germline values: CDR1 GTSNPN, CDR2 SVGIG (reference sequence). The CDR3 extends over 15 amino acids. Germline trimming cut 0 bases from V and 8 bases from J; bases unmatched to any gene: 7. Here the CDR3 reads CAWSVPGTGGRGYTF. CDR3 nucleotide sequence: TGTGCCTGGAGTGTACCAGGGACAGGGGGCAGAGGCTACACCTTC.